This record covers a single T cell receptor (beta chain). Seattle's enrolled individuals joined amid active infection and were then monitored longitudinally. These data come from a study of blood T cell repertoires in COVID-19. Study-wide context: Donors in the United States, Italy and Spain gave samples during acute or convalescent COVID-19. In each case, the material was cDNA or gDNA derived from T cells, B-cell-depleted T cells, or PBMCs.

Original analysis: Estimates of nucleated cell counts were drawn from the amplification of reference gene primers. Sequencing was performed with immunoSEQ multiplex PCR; in TCRdb, only in-frame clones are kept and a portion is missing. V, J and clone size are taken as reported in that table, and D and trimming were inferred from the DNA itself. Of under 200,000 clones listed, about 85% were seen once; the top ten hold around 15%. V was shortened by 4 bases and J by 2 bases, with 21 bases between the two germline ends. CDR1 and CDR2 from the germline V gene are LNHDA and SQIVND (reference sequence). The CDR3 is 17 residues long.

Sequencing input: peripheral blood. The TCR sequence derives from a woman in her 70s with COVID-19, enrolled during active disease. The chain links TRBV19 to TRBJ2-7, with D unclear. For the CDR3, the DNA is TGTGCCAGTAGTACAGATGGTTTCGGCGGTAGTACCTACGAGCAGTACTTC. Encoded protein: CASSTDGFGGSTYEQYF.